The entry that follows covers one T cell receptor (beta chain) sequence. Its specificity is not known. Profiling relied on immunoSEQ multiplex PCR, and the TCRdb table lists in-frame clones only, not all of them. This sample has tens of thousands of clones, with roughly 90% found just once. The record originates from a study of T cell responses to AZD1222 COVID-19 vaccine. Study-wide results and caveats: Recipients of two AZD1222 doses showed rising Spike-specific TCR breadth and depth. Clonal diversity was possibly underestimated, and the donors were mostly white British, with more females.

The CDR3 is made up of 14 amino acids. V lost 6 bases and J 4 bases, leaving 10 bases between the germline ends. Germline CDR1 reads MNHEY; CDR2 reads SVGEGT. Sequences were derived from peripheral blood, sampled on day 0 of MenACWY control vaccination. The sequence was collected from an adult in good health. The V gene is TRBV6-2 or TRBV6-3, the J gene TRBJ1-6, with D unresolved. The CDR3, as DNA: TGTGCCAGCAGCCCCCCGCGGTATAATTCACCCCTCCACTTT. Residues: CASSPPRYNSPLHF.